The T cell receptor (beta chain) under discussion was sequenced for a study of Ad26.COV2.S vaccination and SARS-CoV-2 variants. Treatment denoted: about 20 received Ad26.COV2.S at low or high dose, single or two shots; a few received placebo; per-sample allocation not given. Following the first vaccine or placebo injection, samples were taken on day 63. Recruitment in Boston yielded a donor of adult age, 18-55 years. V shed 0 bases and J 4 bases; nucleotides not matched to a gene: 0. The germline CDR1 and CDR2 sequences are MNHEY and SVGAGI. The CDR3 has 13 amino acids. For this clone: Antigen specificity is unknown. The same CDR3 can be traced to other DNA sequences in this sample.

This table comes from immunoSEQ multiplex PCR, and its TCRdb copy is limited to in-frame clones, with some not included. The repertoire includes about 440,000 clones, approximately 88% of them detected once, and around 13% sits in the top ten. The study's findings and limits: Substantial response breadth was reportedly seen for spike-specific CD8+ and CD4+ T cells after vaccination.

The sequence was collected from a person between 18 and 60 years old who received the Ad26.COV2.S COVID-19 vaccine or a placebo. This specimen consisted of peripheral blood, obtained in a trial of Ad26.COV2.S vaccine versus placebo. The V gene is TRBV6-5, the J gene TRBJ2-7, with TRBD2 identical over 7 bases. This CDR3 is CASSYSRGYEQYF. Here the CDR3 DNA reads TGTGCCAGCAGTTACTCGCGGGGGTACGAGCAGTACTTC.